These T cell receptor beta chains were read from a single sample in a study of T cell responses to AZD1222 COVID-19 vaccine. Generated by immunoSEQ multiplex PCR, the TCRdb table keeps only in-frame clones and is missing some. This repertoire shows around 120,000 clones, about 85% found once; its top ten account for around 6%. The specimen was peripheral blood, collected on day 0 of AZD1222 vaccination. These receptors were collected from an adult in good health. Each CDR3 is given with its conserved first and last residue. The D gene is left open where the match is weak. Rows give clone size only sometimes, using once, few, many, or a class for an expanded clone.

v_gene	j_gene	abundance	d_gene	len	CDR3aa	CDR3nt
TRBV6-5	TRBJ2-7	-	-	15	CASTTNPGPTYEQYF	TGTGCCAGCACTACCAACCCGGGCCCAACCTACGAGCAGTACTTC
TRBV6-5	TRBJ1-2	-	-	13	CASYRVQDYGYTF	TGTGCCTCCTACAGGGTGCAGGACTATGGCTACACCTTC
TRBV7-9	TRBJ1-6	-	TRBD1	14	CASSPGQSDSPLHF	TGTGCCAGCAGCCCGGGACAGAGCGATTCACCCCTCCACTTT
TRBV6-6	TRBJ2-1	-	-	15	CASSYGMSSYNEQFF	TGTGCCAGCAGTTACGGCATGAGCTCCTACAATGAGCAGTTCTTC
TRBV7-6	TRBJ1-1	-	-	14	CASSLGAGVTEAFF	TGTGCCAGCAGCTTAGGGGCCGGGGTCACTGAAGCTTTCTTT
TRBV5-1	TRBJ1-5	-	-	15	CASSLGESSYQPQHF	TGCGCCAGCAGCTTGGGAGAAAGTTCCTATCAGCCCCAGCATTTT
TRBV2	TRBJ2-6	-	-	16	CASSEQPHSGANVLTF	TGTGCCAGCAGTGAACAGCCTCACTCTGGGGCCAACGTCCTGACTTTC
TRBV27	TRBJ2-3	-	TRBD1	16	CASSFAGTGWPDTQYF	TGTGCCAGCAGTTTCGCCGGGACAGGGTGGCCAGATACGCAGTATTTT
TRBV7-8	TRBJ2-5	-	-	15	CASRIEVAGVETQYF	TGTGCCAGCAGAATAGAGGTCGCAGGGGTGGAGACCCAGTACTTC
TRBV11-3	TRBJ2-2	-	-	15	CASSPTPAGTGELFF	TGTGCCAGCAGCCCCACACCCGCTGGCACCGGGGAGCTGTTTTTT
TRBV11-3	TRBJ1-1	-	-	15	CASSFGERLGTEAFF	TGTGCCAGCAGCTTTGGGGAGAGACTGGGCACTGAAGCTTTCTTT
TRBV19	TRBJ1-5	-	TRBD1	14	CARVGDRRNQPQHF	TGTGCCAGGGTCGGGGACAGGCGCAATCAGCCCCAGCATTTT
TRBV28	TRBJ2-2	-	-	15	CASRIPTGISGELFF	TGTGCCAGCCGGATACCAACCGGGATTTCCGGGGAGCTGTTTTTT
TRBV7-3	TRBJ1-1	-	-	16	CASSLIATGPNTEAFF	TGTGCCAGCAGCTTAATAGCGACAGGACCCAACACTGAAGCTTTCTTT
TRBV3-1/TRBV3-2	TRBJ1-4	-	-	15	CASSQTGGADEKLFF	TGTGCCAGCAGCCAGACGGGTGGGGCCGATGAAAAACTGTTTTTT
TRBV5-1	TRBJ2-2	-	-	13	CASSTWGAGELFF	TGCGCCAGCAGCACCTGGGGGGCCGGGGAGCTGTTTTTT
TRBV5-6	TRBJ1-2	-	-	16	CASSLGGAGSHYGYTF	TGTGCCAGCAGCTTGGGGGGTGCAGGGTCCCACTATGGCTACACCTTC
TRBV14	TRBJ2-7	-	-	17	CASSQDRRDGLSYEQYF	TGTGCCAGCAGCCAAGATCGGCGCGACGGATTATCTTACGAGCAGTACTTC
TRBV6-5	TRBJ1-6	few	-	15	CASSSLRGSNSPLHF	TGTGCCAGCAGTAGCCTCAGGGGTTCTAATTCACCCCTCCACTTT
TRBV27	TRBJ2-7	many	TRBD2	14	CASSLYGGAYEQYF	TGTGCCAGCAGTTTATACGGGGGGGCCTACGAGCAGTACTTC
TRBV9	TRBJ2-1	-	TRBD1	14	CASSGGQGYNEQFF	TGTGCCAGCAGCGGCGGACAGGGTTACAATGAGCAGTTCTTC
TRBV28	TRBJ2-1	-	TRBD2	14	CASSASGGPDEQFF	TGTGCCAGCAGTGCTAGCGGGGGGCCGGATGAGCAGTTCTTC
TRBV6-2/TRBV6-3	TRBJ2-5	-	TRBD2	15	CASSGLAVGEETQYF	TGTGCCAGCAGCGGGCTAGCGGTAGGGGAAGAGACCCAGTACTTC
TRBV19	TRBJ2-1	-	-	12	CASSILYNEQFF	TGTGCCAGTAGTATCCTCTACAATGAGCAGTTCTTC
TRBV7-9	TRBJ1-1	-	-	13	CASSLHLHTEAFF	TGTGCCAGCAGCCTCCACTTGCACACTGAAGCTTTCTTT
TRBV7-6	TRBJ2-3	-	-	12	CASSLDPDTQYF	TGTGCCAGCAGCTTAGACCCCGATACGCAGTATTTT
TRBV12-3/TRBV12-4	TRBJ1-4	-	-	13	CASSFYNPRKLFF	TGTGCCAGCAGTTTTTACAACCCGAGGAAACTGTTTTTT